These 16 T cell receptor beta chains originate from one sample sequenced in a study of blood T cell repertoires in COVID-19. Clones were read by immunoSEQ multiplex PCR, and TCRdb kept only the in-frame ones, dropping some. The data hold approximately 140,000 clones, with 86% observed a single time. Sequencing was performed on PBMCs or T cells enriched from blood (not recorded which). Receptors originate from a woman aged 50 to 65 who had recovered from COVID-19.

The chain carries TRBV7-9 and TRBJ1-2, with D hard to call. The CDR3 totals 13 residues. V shed 5 bases and J shed 2 bases, with 9 bases lying between them. The germline CDR1 and CDR2 sequences are SEHNR and FQNEAQ (reference sequence). Written as DNA, the CDR3 is TGTGCCAGCAGCCGATTTGAGAACTATGGCTACACCTTC. Translation gives CASSRFENYGYTF.

The chain uses TRBV7-9 and TRBJ1-1; 9 positions match TRBD1. Germline V lookup: CDR1 SEHNR, CDR2 FQNEAQ (reference sequence). With 3 bases clipped from V and 4 bases from J, the junction kept 3 bases outside the gene matches. The CDR3 spans 14 residues. The CDR3 sequence: CASSFGQGSTEAFF. In DNA, the CDR3 is TGTGCCAGCAGCTTTGGACAGGGGAGCACTGAAGCTTTCTTT.

This clone was found a few times. The chain is built from TRBV10-3 and TRBJ2-7; TRBD1 matches at 8 bases. The V gene end was trimmed by 6 bases and the J gene end by 2 bases; junction bases not matched to a gene: 6. Germline CDR1 reads ENHRY; CDR2 reads SYGVKD. CDR3 length equals 14 residues. The CDR3 sequence: CAIRAGTGPYEQYF. CDR3 nucleotide sequence: TGTGCCATCAGGGCCGGGACAGGCCCCTACGAGCAGTACTTC.

This rearrangement joins TRBV11-2 to TRBJ2-7; 7 bases match TRBD2. Trimming took 1 base from V and 4 from J; bases not matched to a gene: 1. CDR1 is SGHAT, CDR2 FQNNGV, per germline. This CDR3 contains 13 residues. CDR3 sequence reads: CASSLVAGYEQYF. The DNA for the CDR3 is TGTGCCAGCAGCTTAGTAGCGGGTTACGAGCAGTACTTC.

V gene TRBV11-2 combines with J gene TRBJ2-1, with TRBD1 matching 10 bases. The CDR3 runs 16 residues. CDR1 is SGHAT and CDR2 is FQNNGV in the germline V gene. The V segment lost 1 base and the J segment 8 bases; nucleotides outside the gene matches: 8. The CDR3 coding sequence is TGTGCCAGCAGCTTAGTACGACAGGGGGCTGGAGATGAGCAGTTCTTC. Encoded protein: CASSLVRQGAGDEQFF.

This chain connects TRBV6-2 or TRBV6-3 to TRBJ1-4; D may be TRBD1 (5 bases). The length of the CDR3 is 13 residues. Trimming left V 5 bases short and J 10 bases short, with 14 bases between. In germline, CDR1 is MNHEY, CDR2 SVGEGT. In DNA form, the CDR3 reads TGTGCCAGCAGTCCGGGCCCCGGGGGAAAACTGTTTTTT. It specifies CASSPGPGGKLFF.

J is TRBJ1-3 and V is TRBV29-1, with unresolved D. Germline-derived CDR1 and CDR2 are SQVTM and ANQGSEA. There are 14 residues in the CDR3. V was clipped by 6 bases and J by 0 bases, with 12 bases between them. CDR3 sequence: CSVHDGDSGNTIYF. The CDR3 DNA sequence: TGCAGCGTACATGACGGAGACTCTGGAAACACCATATATTTT.

This chain connects TRBV11-3 to TRBJ2-1, with TRBD2 identical over 15 bases. The germline V gene has CDR1 SGHNT and CDR2 YENEEA. V lost 5 bases, J lost 10 bases, and 9 bases stayed unmatched. This CDR3 has 16 residues. CDR3 DNA: TGTGCCAGCAGCCCCCCGGGACTAGCGGGGGGCAGAGAGCAGTTCTTC. Encoded protein: CASSPPGLAGGREQFF. Full variable domain (rest looked up from reference TRBV11-3 and TRBJ2-1): EAGVVQSPRYKIIEKKQPVAFWCNPISGHNTLYWYLQNLGQGPELLIRYENEEAVDDSQLPKDRFSAERLKGVDSTLKIQPAELGDSAVYLCASSPPGLAGGREQFFGPGTRLTVL.

This clone was seen just once. The gene calls are TRBV21-1 and TRBJ1-3. TRBV21-1 is flagged as a pseudogene. The length of the CDR3 is 15 residues. The CDR3 reads CASQSAETVPDTIYF. The CDR3 bases are TGTGCCAGCCAATCCGCGGAAACCGTACCGGACACCATATATTTT.

CDR3 protein: CASSPSRGNEKLFF. Written as DNA, the CDR3 is TGTGCCAGCAGCCCCTCGAGGGGGAATGAAAAACTGTTTTTT. V gene TRBV3-1 (or the pseudogene TRBV3-2) combines with J gene TRBJ1-4; tentative D call: TRBD1 (6 bases). V was cut by 4 bases and J by 5 bases, with 11 bases left in between. CDR3 length equals 14 residues. Germline CDR1 and CDR2: LGHDT and YNNKEL (reference sequence).

V gene TRBV25-1 combines with J gene TRBJ1-4; 8 positions agree with TRBD1. Trimming at V came to 6 bases and at J to 7 bases, leaving 10 bases not matched to a gene. CDR1 MGHDK and CDR2 SYGVNS come from the germline V gene. CDR3 length: 15 amino acids. CDR3 DNA sequence: TGTGCCAGCAGCACGCATCAGGGGGCGAGTGAAAAACTGTTTTTT. This encodes CASSTHQGASEKLFF. Filled out from reference TRBV25-1 and TRBJ1-4, the complete variable domain reads EADIYQTPRYLVIGTGKKITLECSQTMGHDKMYWYQQDPGMELHLIHYSYGVNSTEKGDLSSESTVSRIRTEHFPLTLESARPSHTSQYLCASSTHQGASEKLFFGSGTQLSVL.

This rearrangement joins TRBV19 to TRBJ2-1; the match to TRBD2 covers 8 bases. The V segment lost 6 bases and the J segment 9 bases; nucleotides outside the gene matches: 10. Per the germline V gene, CDR1 is LNHDA and CDR2 is SQIVND (reference sequence). This CDR3 has 14 residues. The CDR3 sequence: CASRVAGPAGEQFF. The DNA of the CDR3 is TGTGCCAGTAGGGTAGCGGGGCCCGCCGGTGAGCAGTTCTTC.

This clone has a handful of counts. V and J are TRBV15 and TRBJ1-4; TRBD1 agrees at 9 bases. The trim removed 5 bases at V and 5 bases at J, leaving 3 bases unmatched. CDR3 size: 14 residues. Per the germline V gene, CDR1 is LNHNV and CDR2 is YYDKDF (reference sequence). The CDR3 sequence is CATSVTGGNEKLFF. The CDR3 region has the DNA TGTGCCACCAGCGTGACAGGGGGGAATGAAAAACTGTTTTTT.

This rearrangement joins TRBV15 to TRBJ2-1; the D gene is possibly TRBD2 (5 bases). The CDR3 totals 14 residues. Germline V gives CDR1 LNHNV, CDR2 YYDKDF (reference sequence). V was trimmed by 1 base and J by 7 bases, leaving 11 bases between them. The CDR3 region is CATSRGGLVNEQFF. CDR3 coding DNA: TGTGCCACCAGCAGAGGTGGACTTGTGAATGAGCAGTTCTTC.

The chain recombines TRBV7-6 with TRBJ1-1; TRBD1 agrees at 7 bases. This CDR3 has 18 amino acids. Germline CDR1 SGHVS, CDR2 FNYEAQ. V lost 4 bases, J lost 5 bases, and 19 bases stayed unmatched. As DNA, the CDR3 is TGTGCCAGCAGCTCCCCCCAACAAGCGACAGGGAGTGAAACTGAAGCTTTCTTT. Amino acids: CASSSPQQATGSETEAFF.

The V and J genes are TRBV5-8 and TRBJ1-2, with D tentatively TRBD1 (5 bases). In germline, CDR1 is SGHTS, CDR2 YDEGEE. With 2 bases removed from V and 6 bases from J, the gap between germline ends came to 11 bases. This CDR3 spans 13 amino acids. The CDR3 DNA reads TGTGCCAGCAGCTTTGGTGGGGGGAATGGCTACACCTTC. It specifies CASSFGGGNGYTF.